The 22 T cell receptor beta chains listed next were all sequenced from one sample in a study of blood T cell repertoires in COVID-19. Here immunoSEQ multiplex PCR was the method, and the copy in TCRdb shows in-frame clones only, minus some. The table records about 130,000 clones, roughly 83% of them present only once. The sequenced sample was peripheral blood. The receptors derive from an elderly woman with acute or convalescent COVID-19.

The gene calls are TRBV27 and TRBJ1-2; 7 bases map to TRBD1. V shed 5 bases and J 0 bases; nucleotides not matched to a gene: 6. The CDR3 spans 15 residues. Germline CDR1 reads MNHEY; CDR2 reads SMNVEV (reference sequence). CDR3 in amino acids: CASSTTGTANYGYTF. The CDR3 nucleotides are TGTGCCAGCAGTACAACCGGGACAGCTAACTATGGCTACACCTTC.

This sequence joins TRBV27 and TRBJ1-1; 9 bases fit TRBD1. The CDR3 extends over 16 amino acids. With 5 bases clipped from V and 5 bases from J, the junction kept 12 bases outside the gene matches. The V gene's germline CDR1 is MNHEY and CDR2 SMNVEV (reference sequence). CDR3 bases: TGTGCCAGCAGTCCACCCCCGGGACAGGGTACAACTGAAGCTTTCTTT. Its translation is CASSPPPGQGTTEAFF.

V is TRBV5-1 and J is TRBJ1-2; 11 nucleotides line up with TRBD1. Germline CDR1 and CDR2: SGHRS and YFSETQ. Trimming took 5 bases from V and 5 from J; bases not matched to a gene: 5. The CDR3 runs to 14 residues. The CDR3 protein is CASRGGQGAYGYTF. In nucleotides, the CDR3 is TGCGCCAGCAGGGGCGGACAGGGGGCATATGGCTACACCTTC.

The sample holds a few counts of this clone. This rearrangement joins TRBV10-1 to TRBJ2-1; 13 bases are a match to TRBD2. The CDR3 totals 13 residues. Germline V gives CDR1 WNHNN, CDR2 SYGVQD (reference sequence). V dropped 7 bases and J dropped 15; count of bases not matched to a gene: 9. CDR3 in DNA: TGCGCCAGCACCGCCACTAGCGGGGGGGCCCTGTTCTTC. It is translated as CASTATSGGALFF.

The gene calls are TRBV3-1 (or the pseudogene TRBV3-2) and TRBJ1-2; 7 positions agree with TRBD1. Looked up from germline, CDR1 is LGHDT and CDR2 is YNNKEL (reference sequence). The V and J ends lost 0 bases and 10 bases, in that order; junction bases with no gene match: 11. The CDR3 runs to 15 residues. The CDR3: CASSQETSDREDYTF. The CDR3 coding sequence is TGTGCCAGCAGCCAAGAGACCAGTGACAGGGAGGACTACACCTTC.

This clone appeared once. This chain links TRBV27 with TRBJ2-5, with TRBD2 matching over 16 bases. This CDR3 spans 19 amino acids. Per the germline V gene, CDR1 is MNHEY and CDR2 is SMNVEV (reference sequence). V was clipped by 4 bases and J by 4 bases; unmatched bases: 12. This chain's CDR3 is CASSSRGGTSGGATETQYF. The CDR3 bases are TGTGCCAGCAGTTCTCGAGGCGGGACTAGCGGGGGGGCTACAGAGACCCAGTACTTC.

The chain recombines TRBV7-2 with TRBJ1-2; a weak D match, TRBD1 (6 bases). The V end was cut by 5 bases, the J end by 8 bases, with 15 bases between. This CDR3 is built from 13 residues. Germline loops: CDR1 SGHTA, CDR2 FQGNSA. CDR3 nucleotides: TGTGCCAGCAGCCACAGGGAGGGTCAGGGCTACACCTTC. This codes for CASSHREGQGYTF.

The chain joins TRBV5-4 to TRBJ1-3, with a weak D call TRBD1 (5 bases). The germline CDR1 and CDR2 sequences are SGHNT and YYREEE (reference sequence). The V and J ends lost 0 bases and 8 bases respectively, with 21 bases between them. This CDR3 comprises 17 residues. CDR3 DNA: TGTGCCAGCAGCTTGGCCCGTGGGACTACCGACGGAGACACCATATATTTT. Protein: CASSLARGTTDGDTIYF.

V and J are TRBV30 and TRBJ1-5; D gene unclear. The CDR3 is 13 amino acids. Germline values: CDR1 GTSNPN, CDR2 SVGIG (reference sequence). V lost 1 base, J lost 4 bases, and 8 bases lay in between. CDR3 bases: TGTGCCTGGAGTGACGGGAGAAATCAGCCCCAGCATTTT. It is translated as CAWSDGRNQPQHF.

The chain is built from TRBV29-1 and TRBJ2-7; D uncertain. CDR1 SQVTM and CDR2 ANQGSEA come from the germline V gene. This CDR3 comprises 13 residues. The V gene lost 4 bases and the J gene lost 4 bases, with 14 bases spanning the gap. The CDR3 loop is CSVGLYEIYEQYF. The CDR3 DNA sequence: TGCAGCGTTGGGCTTTACGAAATTTACGAGCAGTACTTC.

The V call is TRBV29-1, the J call TRBJ2-5; possibly TRBD2 for D (6 bases). V gave up 7 bases and J gave up 1 base, with 16 bases separating them. The CDR3 loop spans 14 amino acids. The germline gives CDR1 SQVTM, CDR2 ANQGSEA. This chain's CDR3 is CSARLGTPQETQYF. The CDR3 coding sequence is TGCAGCGCCCGACTAGGGACGCCCCAAGAGACCCAGTACTTC.

The V gene is TRBV19, the J gene TRBJ1-2, with D unresolved. The CDR3 covers 14 residues. Trimming took off 6 bases at V and 0 bases at J, with 11 bases between the two ends. Germline CDR1 reads LNHDA; CDR2 reads SQIVND (reference sequence). CDR3 in amino acids: CASSMTSTNYGYTF. CDR3 DNA: TGTGCCAGTAGCATGACATCTACTAACTATGGCTACACCTTC.

In its sample, this clone was seen once. CDR3 bases: TGTGCCAGCAGACCGCTGGGGGGGCGCTGGTTTTTT. Amino acid sequence: CASRPLGGRWFF. The chain recombines TRBV12-3 or TRBV12-4 with TRBJ2-2; a weak D match, TRBD2 (7 bases). With 6 bases removed from V and 16 bases from J, the gap between germline ends came to 18 bases. CDR3 size: 12 residues.

The V gene is TRBV28, the J gene TRBJ1-2, with 7 bases identical to TRBD1. This CDR3 spans 13 amino acids. J was trimmed by 7 bases and V by 2 bases; bases with no gene match: 4. Germline V CDR1 and CDR2: MDHEN, SYDVKM. CDR3 sequence: CASSLEGARGYTF. The DNA for the CDR3 is TGTGCCAGCAGTTTAGAGGGGGCGCGTGGCTACACCTTC.

The chain joins TRBV27 to TRBJ2-3; a weak D match, TRBD1 (6 bases). Trimming removed 4 bases from V and 4 bases from J, with 9 bases in between. Germline V gene sequence: CDR1 MNHEY, CDR2 SMNVEV (reference sequence). The CDR3 is made up of 13 amino acids. The chain's CDR3 is CASSYRAPDTQYF. Written as DNA, the CDR3 is TGTGCCAGCAGTTACAGGGCCCCAGATACGCAGTATTTT.

The chain employs TRBV6-6 and TRBJ1-5; unclear D gene. The V end was cut by 2 bases, the J end by 0 bases, with 11 bases between. Germline V CDR1 and CDR2: MNHNY, SVGAGI (reference sequence). The CDR3 is 16 amino acids. CDR3 sequence (DNA): TGTGCCAGCAGTTACGGAGTGGCAGCTAGCAATCAGCCCCAGCATTTT. It is translated as CASSYGVAASNQPQHF.

The genes are TRBV18 and TRBJ1-4, with unresolved D. Trimming left V 6 bases short and J 6 bases short, with 11 bases between. Germline values: CDR1 KGHSH, CDR2 LQKENI. The CDR3 runs 13 residues. This CDR3 is CASSPGGDEKLFF. CDR3 DNA: TGTGCCAGCTCCCCCGGCGGGGATGAAAAACTGTTTTTT.

The chain links TRBV5-1 to TRBJ1-1; D remains ambiguous. V lost 4 bases to trimming and J lost 0 bases, with 19 bases between them. The CDR3 spans 17 residues. CDR1 is SGHRS and CDR2 is YFSETQ in the germline V gene. The CDR3 DNA follows: TGCGCCAGCAGCCCTAGACGTCGAGAGGATTTGAACACTGAAGCTTTCTTT. This translates into CASSPRRREDLNTEAFF.

This clone was observed once. The chain employs TRBV12-5 and TRBJ2-1; D unresolved. The germline gives CDR1 LGHNT, CDR2 FRNRAP. The CDR3 loop spans 12 amino acids. The germline V and J ends were trimmed by 2 bases and 5 bases, with 4 bases remaining between them. Here the CDR3 DNA reads TGTGCTAGTGGTTTGATAAACAATGAGCAGTTCTTC. Translation: CASGLINNEQFF.

The chain employs TRBV18 and TRBJ1-2, with D possibly TRBD1 on 6 matching bases. V dropped 2 bases and J dropped 0 bases, with 16 bases sitting between them. Germline V gene sequence: CDR1 KGHSH, CDR2 LQKENI. The CDR3 contains 17 residues. CDR3 nucleotides: TGTGCCAGCTCACCATTTACAGGGAGATCCTCTAACTATGGCTACACCTTC. Protein product: CASSPFTGRSSNYGYTF.

The CDR3 coding sequence is TGTGCCAGCAGCCCAACTAGAGGGAATTCACCCCTCCACTTT. It codes for CASSPTRGNSPLHF. The chain carries TRBV3-1 (or the pseudogene TRBV3-2) and TRBJ1-6; D ambiguous. Trimming left V 4 bases short and J 7 bases short, with 11 bases between. Germline V lookup: CDR1 LGHDT, CDR2 YNNKEL (reference sequence). The CDR3 length is 14 residues.

This clone was counted a single time. The chain joins TRBV7-2 to TRBJ1-2; 11 positions agree with TRBD1. CDR3 size: 16 residues. The ends lost 1 base at V and 4 bases at J; junction bases unmatched: 5. Germline lookup yields CDR1 SGHTA and CDR2 FQGNSA. The CDR3 sequence: CASSLDGTGGTYGYTF. As DNA, the CDR3 is TGTGCCAGCAGCTTAGACGGGACAGGGGGTACCTATGGCTACACCTTC.